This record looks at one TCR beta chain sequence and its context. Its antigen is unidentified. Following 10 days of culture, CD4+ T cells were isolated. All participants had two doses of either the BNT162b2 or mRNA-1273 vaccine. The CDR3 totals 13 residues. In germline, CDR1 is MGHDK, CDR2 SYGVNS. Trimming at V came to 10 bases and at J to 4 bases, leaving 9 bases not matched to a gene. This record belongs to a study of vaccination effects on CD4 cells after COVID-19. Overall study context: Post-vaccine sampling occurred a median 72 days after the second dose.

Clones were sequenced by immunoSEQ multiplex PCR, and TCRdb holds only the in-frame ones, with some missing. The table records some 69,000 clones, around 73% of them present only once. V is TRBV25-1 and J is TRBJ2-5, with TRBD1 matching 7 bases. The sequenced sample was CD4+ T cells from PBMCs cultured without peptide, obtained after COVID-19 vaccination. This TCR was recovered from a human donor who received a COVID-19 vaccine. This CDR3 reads CATNRGGAETQYF. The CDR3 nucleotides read TGTGCCACCAACCGAGGGGGCGCAGAGACCCAGTACTTC. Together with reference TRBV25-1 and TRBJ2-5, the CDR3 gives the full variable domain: EADIYQTPRYLVIGTGKKITLECSQTMGHDKMYWYQQDPGMELHLIHYSYGVNSTEKGDLSSESTVSRIRTEHFPLTLESARPSHTSQYLCATNRGGAETQYFGPGTRLLVL.